The rows below give T cell receptor beta chains drawn from one sample of a study of shared clonotypes between healthy human individuals. The repertoire was sequenced with immunoSEQ multiplex PCR; TCRdb's copy has only in-frame clones and lacks some. The data hold 950,000 to 1,100,000 clones, with 78% observed a single time. The sequencing sample was made of memory CD4+ T cells from PBMCs. The receptors were gathered from a man between 18 and 35 years old in good health. Some clones in this sample may be carry-over from other donors' samples. CDR3s include the opening cysteine and the closing phenylalanine or tryptophan. Each record gives: J gene, clone size, D gene, CDR3 length, V gene, CDR3 DNA, CDR3 protein. D genes are given only for firm matches. Only part of the rows carry a size: once, few, many, or a class if the clone is expanded.

>TRBJ1-1|once|TRBD1|17|TRBV5-4
TGTGCCAGCAGCCACCCCGGACAGGAGGCTTTGAACACTGAAGCTTTCTTT
CASSHPGQEALNTEAFF
>TRBJ2-7|-|-|16|TRBV27
TGTGCCAGCAGTTTAACTACGCCAGGACCTCCTTACGAGCAGTACTTC
CASSLTTPGPPYEQYF
>TRBJ2-1|-|-|17|TRBV7-9
TGTGCCAGCAGCTTACAAAATCTTTGGGGGGCGCGTTCCGAGCAGTTCTTC
CASSLQNLWGARSEQFF
>TRBJ1-4|-|-|15|TRBV11-2
TGTGCCAGCAGCCGCCCAGGGAGCAGTAATGAAAAACTGTTTTTT
CASSRPGSSNEKLFF
>TRBJ2-1|-|TRBD2|14|TRBV7-9
TGTGCCAGCAGCCATGCGGGGAGGGCCGCAAGGCAGTTCTTC
CASSHAGRAARQFF
>TRBJ1-2|-|-|14|TRBV5-4
TGTGCCAGCAGCTTGGTAGGGTTTGACTATGGCTACACCTTC
CASSLVGFDYGYTF
>TRBJ1-1|-|-|14|TRBV28
TGTGCCAGCAGTTTCCCTAAGGGTCAGGCTGAAGCTTTCTTT
CASSFPKGQAEAFF
>TRBJ1-2|-|TRBD1|14|TRBV5-1
TGCGCCAGCAGCTCGGGACAGACGCTGGGTGGCTACACCTTC
CASSSGQTLGGYTF
>TRBJ1-2|many|TRBD1|13|TRBV29-1
TGCAGCGTCGCAGGGGGGACCGGGTATGGCTACACCTTC
CSVAGGTGYGYTF
>TRBJ1-6|-|-|15|TRBV6-5
TGTGCCAGCAGTCCGCCGGGCCAGGGGAACTCACCCCTCCACTTT
CASSPPGQGNSPLHF
>TRBJ2-5|-|-|14|TRBV7-9
TGTGCCAGCAGCTTTTACAGAGCCGAAGAGACCCAGTACTTC
CASSFYRAEETQYF
>TRBJ2-2|-|-|17|TRBV7-3
TGTGCCAGCAGCTTAAGCTTTTCAGCATACCAAACCGGGGAGCTGTTTTTT
CASSLSFSAYQTGELFF
>TRBJ2-5|-|TRBD1|15|TRBV4-1
TGCGCCAGCAATCCGGGACAGGGGGCGCAAGAGACCCAGTACTTC
CASNPGQGAQETQYF
>TRBJ2-1|-|-|17|TRBV14
TGTGCCAGCAGCCGCCAGACTAGGCCGAGGGCCTACAATGAGCAGTTCTTC
CASSRQTRPRAYNEQFF
>TRBJ2-5|once|-|14|TRBV2
TGTGCCAGCAGCCGCTGGAGCGGCCAAGAGACCCAGTACTTC
CASSRWSGQETQYF